This is a list of T cell receptor beta chains from one sample in a study of cytomegalovirus exposure and HLA in healthy donors. Sequencing was performed with immunoSEQ multiplex PCR; in TCRdb, only in-frame clones are kept and a portion is missing. The table shows over 60,000 clones, with roughly 75% occurring only once. Sequencing input: PBMCs. These receptors came from a woman aged 30 to 39 in good health and CMV-seronegative. CDR3s include the opening cysteine and the closing phenylalanine or tryptophan. The size of a clone is reported for some rows only, either as once, few or many, or as a class for expanded clones.

V gene	J gene	clone size	CDR3 length	CDR3 protein
TRBV7-2	TRBJ2-2	-	16	CASSQKRASGRTQLFF
TRBV11-2	TRBJ2-7	-	15	CASSPPAKGGYEQYF
TRBV7-3	TRBJ2-1	-	15	CASSPDSTSYNEQFF
TRBV4-1	TRBJ1-2	few	16	CASSQGRDRGSYGYTF
TRBV5-1	-	-	14	CASSLWTGDYEQYF
TRBV15	TRBJ2-3	few	16	CATSGHRAGSTDTQYF
TRBV4-3	TRBJ2-1	-	17	CASSQTGAARVDNEQFF
TRBV4-1	TRBJ2-1	-	15	CASSQSSGSLNEQFF
TRBV6-6	TRBJ2-5	-	14	CASSYAGSGETQYF
TRBV27	TRBJ2-7	-	17	CASSFLGTSGLSYEQYF
TRBV15	TRBJ2-2	-	15	CATSREGGRGGELFF
TRBV6-1	TRBJ2-7	once	14	CASSSLAGGYEQYF
TRBV5-1	TRBJ2-7	-	14	CASSLSLSVSEQYF
TRBV9	TRBJ2-1	-	15	CASSVGTSGYNEQFF
TRBV5-1	TRBJ2-5	few	18	CASSLSGSTSPAQETQYF